Presented here are 8 T cell receptor beta chains from one specimen sequenced in a study of radiotherapy plus CTLA-4 blockade in lung cancer. Clones were read by immunoSEQ multiplex PCR, and TCRdb kept only the in-frame ones, dropping some. In the table there are some 51,000 clones, about 77% of which are singletons. This specimen consisted of peripheral blood, obtained from a patient treated with radiotherapy plus ipilimumab. The origin of the receptors is a human donor with non-small cell lung cancer whose response to radiotherapy plus ipilimumab could not be evaluated.

This chain joins TRBV7-3 and TRBJ2-2; TRBD2 is a possible D gene (5 bases). V dropped 2 bases and J dropped 4 bases, with 20 bases sitting between them. The CDR3 sequence is 18 residues long. CDR1 is SGHTA, CDR2 FQGTGA, per germline. This chain's CDR3 is CASSLRPGKVVGTGELFF. The CDR3 DNA follows: TGTGCCAGCAGCTTACGGCCCGGGAAGGTAGTAGGCACCGGGGAGCTGTTTTTT.

This chain connects TRBV5-1 to TRBJ2-5, with 10 positions matching TRBD2. The ends lost 0 bases at V and 1 base at J; junction bases unmatched: 6. Germline CDR1 SGHRS, CDR2 YFSETQ. The CDR3 is 17 residues long. In DNA form, the CDR3 reads TGCGCCAGCAGCTTGGGGGTAGCGGGAGGACTCCAAGAGACCCAGTACTTC. It is translated as CASSLGVAGGLQETQYF.

The gene calls are TRBV7-9 and TRBJ2-2, with D perhaps TRBD1 (6 bases). Germline-derived CDR1 and CDR2 are SEHNR and FQNEAQ (reference sequence). CDR3 size: 14 residues. Trimming stripped 6 bases from V and 0 bases from J, with 8 bases between. CDR3 nucleotide sequence: TGTGCCAGCAGGGGGGCCCCGAACACCGGGGAGCTGTTTTTT. Its translation: CASRGAPNTGELFF.

The V call is TRBV19, the J call TRBJ1-5, with a possible D match to TRBD1 (5 bases). Germline V gene data show CDR1 as LNHDA and CDR2 as SQIVND (reference sequence). V was pared by 4 bases and J by 3 bases, with 13 bases between. This CDR3 contains 15 residues. CDR3 in DNA: TGTGCCAGTAGTAAGACACAGGTCTACAATCAGCCCCAGCATTTT. Protein: CASSKTQVYNQPQHF. Full variable domain (remainder filled in from reference TRBV19 and TRBJ1-5): DGGITQSPKYLFRKEGQNVTLSCEQNLNHDAMYWYRQDPGQGLRLIYYSQIVNDFQKGDIAEGYSVSREKKESFPLTVTSAQKNPTAFYLCASSKTQVYNQPQHFGDGTRLSIL.

This chain uses TRBV7-9 with TRBJ2-7, with D possibly matching TRBD2 (5 bases). Germline assignment: CDR1 SEHNR and CDR2 FQNEAQ (reference sequence). Trimming left V 1 base short and J 6 bases short, with 13 bases between. The CDR3 length is 14 residues. CDR3 sequence: CASSLVSGFFEQYF. CDR3 DNA: TGTGCCAGCAGCTTAGTAAGCGGCTTTTTCGAGCAGTACTTC.

The V call is TRBV15, the J call TRBJ2-3; a possible D gene is TRBD2 (5 bases). Germline lookup yields CDR1 LNHNV and CDR2 YYDKDF (reference sequence). With 5 bases removed from V and 2 bases from J, the gap between germline ends came to 11 bases. This CDR3 is 14 amino acids long. Written as DNA, the CDR3 is TGTGCCACCAGCGGAGGCGGGTCCACAGATACGCAGTATTTT. Protein product: CATSGGGSTDTQYF.

The chain combines TRBV6-1 with TRBJ2-2; D possibly corresponds to TRBD2 (6 bases). CDR3 length: 15 amino acids. CDR1 and CDR2 (germline): MNHNS, SASEGT. V was cut by 4 bases and J by 1 base, with 10 bases left in between. The CDR3 here is CASSARELNTGELFF. CDR3 sequence (DNA): TGTGCCAGCAGTGCCCGGGAGCTGAACACCGGGGAGCTGTTTTTT.

This clone appeared a single time. This chain's CDR3 is CASSPSNEQFF. In DNA form, the CDR3 reads TGCGCCAGCAGCCCATCCAATGAGCAGTTCTTC. This sequence joins TRBV5-1 and TRBJ2-1; D gene unclear. The V end was cut by 4 bases, the J end by 6 bases, with 5 bases between. Germline CDR1 is SGHRS and CDR2 is YFSETQ. CDR3 length: 11 residues.